Each of the 18 T cell receptor beta chains below was sequenced from the same sample in a study of blood T cell repertoires in COVID-19. TCRdb keeps only in-frame clones here, not all; method: immunoSEQ multiplex PCR. This sample has around 100,000 clones, with over 75% found just once. The specimen was peripheral blood. The receptors come from an elderly man with acute or convalescent COVID-19.

This chain uses TRBV15 with TRBJ2-7; possible D gene TRBD1, 6 bases. The CDR3 is 14 residues long. Deletions cut 3 bases from V and 3 bases from J, with 12 bases between. Germline CDR1 and CDR2: LNHNV and YYDKDF (reference sequence). CDR3 DNA: TGTGCCACCAGCAGGACCCTGGACAGCTACGAGCAGTACTTC. Translated, it gives CATSRTLDSYEQYF.

The sample holds one count of this clone. The rearrangement uses TRBV5-1 and TRBJ1-1; 8 nucleotides line up with TRBD1. Germline CDR1 and CDR2: SGHRS and YFSETQ. V shed 8 bases, J shed 0 bases, and the junction held 9 bases outside the gene matches. This CDR3 spans 15 amino acids. In DNA, the CDR3 is TGCGCCAGTAGGACAGGGAGTATGATGAACACTGAAGCTTTCTTT. This codes for CASRTGSMMNTEAFF.

The chain couples TRBV12-3 or TRBV12-4 to TRBJ2-1; D is ambiguous. V was cut by 11 bases and J by 7 bases, with 18 bases left in between. The CDR3 sequence is 13 residues long. The CDR3 is CASTKTFGNEQFF. In nucleotides, the CDR3 is TGTGCCTCGACCAAGACATTTGGTAATGAGCAGTTCTTC.

CDR3 amino acids: CASSALAGMGEQYF. The CDR3 nucleotides are TGTGCCAGCAGTGCACTAGCGGGGATGGGGGAGCAGTACTTC. The chain links TRBV27 to TRBJ2-7; the match to TRBD2 covers 10 bases. This CDR3 has 14 amino acids. With 5 bases clipped from V and 7 bases from J, the junction kept 8 bases outside the gene matches. CDR1 MNHEY and CDR2 SMNVEV come from the germline V gene (reference sequence).

V usage is TRBV10-3 and J usage is TRBJ2-7, with D possibly TRBD1 on 6 matching bases. Germline V gene sequence: CDR1 ENHRY, CDR2 SYGVKD. The V end was cut by 4 bases, the J end by 2 bases, with 15 bases between. This CDR3 contains 15 residues. In DNA, the CDR3 is TGTGCCATCAGTGTCACGGACAGCCTACCCTACGAGCAGTACTTC. It is translated as CAISVTDSLPYEQYF.

This chain connects TRBV19 to TRBJ1-3; tentatively, D is TRBD1 (6 bases). This CDR3 spans 14 amino acids. V lost 5 bases to trimming and J lost 4 bases, with 12 bases between them. Germline V gene data show CDR1 as LNHDA and CDR2 as SQIVND (reference sequence). The CDR3 DNA reads TGTGCCAGTAGTCCCTTGGACAGAGGAAACACCATATATTTT. Translation: CASSPLDRGNTIYF.

J is TRBJ2-7 and V is TRBV5-5; 9 bases line up with TRBD1. This CDR3 is 16 amino acids long. Looked up from germline, CDR1 is SGHKS and CDR2 is YYEKEE (reference sequence). With V trimmed by 2 bases and J by 3 bases, 9 bases remained unmatched. CDR3 sequence: CASSFSLGTGYYEQYF. As DNA, the CDR3 is TGTGCCAGCAGCTTTAGTCTTGGGACAGGGTACTACGAGCAGTACTTC.

The chain is built from TRBV5-6 and TRBJ1-1; tentatively, D is TRBD1 (6 bases). The germline CDR1 and CDR2 sequences are SGHDT and YYEEEE. The CDR3 has 17 amino acids. V gave up 1 base and J gave up 1 base, with 17 bases separating them. The CDR3 coding sequence is TGTGCCAGCAGCTTGTCGTTCTTCCGGACAGCGAACACTGAAGCTTTCTTT. It yields the protein CASSLSFFRTANTEAFF.

The CDR3 loop reads CASSWDSLRQYF. CDR3 sequence (DNA): TGTGCCAGCAGTTGGGACTCACTTAGGCAGTACTTC. The V gene is TRBV12-3 or TRBV12-4, the J gene TRBJ2-7; D perhaps matches TRBD2 (6 bases). Trimming took off 4 bases at V and 9 bases at J, with 13 bases between the two ends. This CDR3 has 12 residues.

The gene calls are TRBV15 and TRBJ2-7; possible D gene TRBD2, 5 bases. Germline lookup yields CDR1 LNHNV and CDR2 YYDKDF (reference sequence). This CDR3 is 16 amino acids long. V dropped 0 bases and J dropped 1 base, with 13 bases sitting between them. Here the CDR3 reads CATSRDGGFFSYEQYF. CDR3 sequence (DNA): TGTGCCACCAGCAGAGATGGAGGTTTCTTTTCCTACGAGCAGTACTTC.

This chain uses TRBV2 with TRBJ1-5, with D possibly being TRBD1 (5 bases). Germline CDR1 reads SNHLY; CDR2 reads FYNNEI. The CDR3 loop spans 13 amino acids. V lost 6 bases and J lost 7, with 13 bases in between. Written as DNA, the CDR3 is TGTGCCAGCAGAGTAGGGGTCGGCCAGCCCCAGCATTTT. Protein sequence: CASRVGVGQPQHF.

This chain joins TRBV5-1 and TRBJ1-4; the D is unclear. Trimming cost V 4 bases and J 0 bases, with 10 bases left between them. The CDR3 covers 15 residues. Germline CDR1 and CDR2: SGHRS and YFSETQ. The CDR3 here is CASSLDTSTNEKLFF. Written as DNA, the CDR3 is TGCGCCAGCAGCCTCGACACTTCAACTAATGAAAAACTGTTTTTT.

This clone was counted only a few times. The V call is TRBV2, the J call TRBJ2-2, with D perhaps TRBD1 (6 bases). The V and J ends lost 3 bases and 3 bases respectively, with 11 bases between them. The CDR3 runs 15 residues. Germline V CDR1 and CDR2: SNHLY, FYNNEI. The CDR3 reads CASSEDSADTGELFF. The CDR3 nucleotides read TGTGCCAGCAGTGAGGACAGCGCGGACACCGGGGAGCTGTTTTTT.

The V gene is TRBV24-1, the J gene TRBJ2-3; D is uncertain. Germline assignment: CDR1 KGHDR and CDR2 SFDVKD. The length of the CDR3 is 14 residues. V lost 2 bases, J lost 4 bases, and 9 bases lay in between. The CDR3 here is CATSDSLAADTQYF. CDR3 nucleotides: TGTGCCACCAGTGATTCCTTGGCGGCAGATACGCAGTATTTT.

This chain links TRBV15 with TRBJ1-1; unclear D gene. Per germline, CDR1 LNHNV and CDR2 YYDKDF (reference sequence). The CDR3 is 13 amino acids. Deletions cut 0 bases from V and 6 bases from J, with 8 bases between. The chain's CDR3 is CATSRDGIAEAFF. In nucleotides, the CDR3 is TGTGCCACCAGCAGAGACGGGATAGCTGAAGCTTTCTTT.

The V and J genes are TRBV5-1 and TRBJ1-2; D may be TRBD1 (6 bases). V was clipped by 4 bases and J by 0 bases, with 22 bases between them. There are 18 residues in the CDR3. Per the germline V gene, CDR1 is SGHRS and CDR2 is YFSETQ. The CDR3 reads CASSPLSTDSPSNYGYTF. The CDR3 DNA reads as TGCGCCAGCAGCCCACTCTCGACGGACAGTCCTTCTAACTATGGCTACACCTTC. Complete variable domain (other parts from reference TRBV5-1 and TRBJ1-2): KAGVTQTPRYLIKTRGQQVTLSCSPISGHRSVSWYQQTPGQGLQFLFEYFSETQRNKGNFPGRFSGRQFSNSRSEMNVSTLELGDSALYLCASSPLSTDSPSNYGYTFGSGTRLTVV.

The genes are TRBV18 and TRBJ2-1, with 7 bases lining up with TRBD2. Germline trimming cut 3 bases from V and 10 bases from J; bases unmatched to any gene: 9. CDR3 length: 14 residues. Germline CDR1 is KGHSH and CDR2 is LQKENI. The CDR3 coding sequence is TGTGCCAGCTCACCTCTCGGACTAGGCGGAGAGCAGTTCTTC. Its protein is CASSPLGLGGEQFF.

This chain uses TRBV18 with TRBJ2-1, with D hard to call. Trimming took 0 bases from V and 5 from J, leaving 8 bases between them. The germline V gene has CDR1 KGHSH and CDR2 LQKENI. The CDR3 loop spans 14 amino acids. DNA of the CDR3: TGTGCCAGCTCACCACCATCCCTAGACAATGAGCAGTTCTTC. Translating gives CASSPPSLDNEQFF. Variable domain in full (rest from reference TRBV18 and TRBJ2-1): NAGVMQNPRHLVRRRGQEARLRCSPMKGHSHVYWYRQLPEEGLKFMVYLQKENIIDESGMPKERFSAEFPKEGPSILRIQQVVRGDSAAYFCASSPPSLDNEQFFGPGTRLTVL.